A single sample gave rise to the 8 T cell receptor beta chains below, sequenced in a study of blood T cells in healthy people across ages. Combining a sample-barcoded 5' primer with a J-beta primer mix, a second PCR ran for roughly 7 to 11 cycles. From the 5' RACE reads, TCRdb called clonotypes with MiXCR, one entry per CDR3 protein. The sample contains about 1.8 million distinct CDR3 sequences, about 50% of which appear only once. The specimen sequenced was blood. The source of these receptors is a woman in her forties in good health.

The genes are TRBV7-2 and TRBJ1-1; D is ambiguous. The CDR3 is made up of 13 amino acids. The V gene's germline CDR1 is SGHTA and CDR2 FQGNSA. V dropped 5 bases and J dropped 6 bases, with 13 bases sitting between them. The CDR3 bases are TGTGCCAGCAGCCGCGTTGTCCCATCTGAAGCTTTCTTT. Amino acid sequence: CASSRVVPSEAFF.

A few counts support this clonotype. This chain joins TRBV20-1 and TRBJ1-4; D remains ambiguous. CDR1 and CDR2 (germline): DFQATT, SNEGSKA (reference sequence). The CDR3 has 11 amino acids. Trimming took off 8 bases at V and 0 bases at J, with 4 bases between the two ends. CDR3 DNA sequence: TGCAGTCTTGCAACTAATGAAAAACTGTTTTTT. It specifies CSLATNEKLFF.

The chain employs TRBV7-9 and TRBJ2-4, with TRBD1 matching 7 bases. The DNA end lines up better with TRBJ2-7; the J call may be wrong. The CDR3 runs 14 residues. Germline V gene data show CDR1 as SEHNR and CDR2 as FQNEAQ (reference sequence). CDR3 sequence reads: CASSSWDRQYEQYF. The CDR3 bases are TGTGCCAGCAGCTCATGGGACAGACAATACGAGCAGTACTTC.

This clonotype has ten or more counts. Here the CDR3 reads CASSASGGATDTQYF. The CDR3 nucleotides are TGTGCCAGCAGCGCTAGCGGGGGGGCAACAGATACGCAGTATTTT. The chain joins TRBV9 to TRBJ2-3; 12 bases are shared with TRBD2. V lost 3 bases, J lost 3 bases, and 2 bases stayed unmatched. CDR1 is SGDLS and CDR2 is YYNGEE in the germline V gene. CDR3 length equals 15 residues.

The chain couples TRBV28 to TRBJ1-1; D is uncertain. CDR3 length: 15 residues. The germline V and J ends were trimmed by 5 bases and 3 bases, with 16 bases remaining between them. The V gene's germline CDR1 is MDHEN and CDR2 SYDVKM. The chain's CDR3 is CASSGLQFPDTEAFF. The CDR3 DNA reads TGTGCCAGCAGTGGTTTACAGTTTCCCGACACTGAAGCTTTCTTT.

This sequence joins TRBV2 and TRBJ1-1, with 7 bases lining up with TRBD1. The CDR3 has 13 residues. Germline V gene sequence: CDR1 SNHLY, CDR2 FYNNEI. J lost 2 bases, V lost 8 bases, and 5 bases had no gene match. CDR3 bases: TGTGCCAGCCGGGACAGCGACAACACTGAAGCTTTCTTT. Its translation: CASRDSDNTEAFF. Full variable domain (remainder filled in from reference TRBV2 and TRBJ1-1): EPEVTQTPSHQVTQMGQEVILRCVPISNHLYFYWYRQILGQKVEFLVSFYNNEISEKSEIFDDQFSVERPDGSNFTLKIRSTKLEDSAMYFCASRDSDNTEAFFGQGTRLTVV.

The chain combines TRBV20-1 with TRBJ2-3, with 8 bases aligning to TRBD2. Trimming removed 4 bases from V and 3 bases from J; junction bases left unmatched: 6. Germline V lookup: CDR1 DFQATT, CDR2 SNEGSKA (reference sequence). This CDR3 comprises 14 residues. This CDR3 reads CSATPGLVTDTQYF. In nucleotides, the CDR3 is TGCAGTGCTACTCCGGGACTAGTTACAGATACGCAGTATTTT.

The chain joins TRBV6-5 to TRBJ2-1, with D tentatively TRBD1 (5 bases). This CDR3 has 16 amino acids. The V gene lost 6 bases and the J gene lost 0 bases, with 15 bases spanning the gap. Looked up from germline, CDR1 is MNHEY and CDR2 is SVGAGI. CDR3 sequence (DNA): TGTGCCAGCAGCCCGCTCCAGGGAAACTCCTACAATGAGCAGTTCTTC. Protein sequence: CASSPLQGNSYNEQFF.